These T cell receptor beta chains were read from a single sample in a study of T-cell memory formation after mild COVID-19. Each CDR3 protein is one row after TCRdb ran MiXCR on the 5' RACE reads. Among approximately 400,000 distinct CDR3 sequences listed, roughly 18% were seen once. Specimen: PBMCs or a T cell subset sorted from them (not recorded which). All receptors derive from a man aged 18 to 30 who had mild COVID-19 (a few samples of this study predate the infection). Cell type and time point are not known. Each CDR3 is given with its conserved first and last residue. A D gene is named only where the DNA matches it firmly. Only part of the rows carry a size: once, few, many, or a class if the clone is expanded.

>few|TRBJ2-1|TRBV12-3/TRBV12-4|NA
TGTGCCAGCAGTTTCCGCCCCGGGCAGAGACGTTACAATGAGCAGTTCTTC
CASSFRPGQRRYNEQFF
>many|TRBJ1-2|TRBV7-2|TRBD1
TGTGCCAGCAGCTGGCCGCCGGGACAGGGCCGCGGCTACACCTTC
CASSWPPGQGRGYTF
>NA|TRBJ1-3|TRBV5-1|NA
TGCGCCAGCAGCAGCGGGACGGAGGGAAACACCATATATTTT
CASSSGTEGNTIYF
>NA|TRBJ1-1|TRBV7-9|NA
TGTGCCAGCAGTTCTACTGGACGTTTGAACACTGAAGCTTTCTTT
CASSSTGRLNTEAFF
>NA|TRBJ1-1|TRBV6-5|NA
TGTGCCAGCAGTGTCACAGGGAGGCGGACTGAAGCTTTCTTT
CASSVTGRRTEAFF
>NA|TRBJ1-2|TRBV12-3/TRBV12-4|NA
TGTGCCAGCAGTTTCGACAGCGGAGGCTATGGCTACACCTTC
CASSFDSGGYGYTF
>few|TRBJ2-1|TRBV2|TRBD2
TGTGCCAGCTCCGGGGCGGGGGGGCTCTACAATGAGCAGTTCTTC
CASSGAGGLYNEQFF
>NA|TRBJ2-6|TRBV6-1|NA
TGTGCCAGCAGTGACCCCGCCTCTGGGGCCAACGTCATGACTTTC
CASSDPASGANVMTF
>NA|TRBJ2-5|TRBV6-2/TRBV6-3|TRBD1
TGTGCCAGCACCCTCACAGGGACAGGAGAGACCCAGTACTTC
CASTLTGTGETQYF
>few|TRBJ2-5|TRBV5-1|TRBD2
TGCGCCAGCAGGGACCCACTAGCGGGGGAGTACCAAGAGACCCAGTACTTC
CASRDPLAGEYQETQYF
>NA|TRBJ2-3|TRBV11-3|NA
TGTGCCAGCAGCTTAGACGCCCCAGATACGCAGTATTTT
CASSLDAPDTQYF